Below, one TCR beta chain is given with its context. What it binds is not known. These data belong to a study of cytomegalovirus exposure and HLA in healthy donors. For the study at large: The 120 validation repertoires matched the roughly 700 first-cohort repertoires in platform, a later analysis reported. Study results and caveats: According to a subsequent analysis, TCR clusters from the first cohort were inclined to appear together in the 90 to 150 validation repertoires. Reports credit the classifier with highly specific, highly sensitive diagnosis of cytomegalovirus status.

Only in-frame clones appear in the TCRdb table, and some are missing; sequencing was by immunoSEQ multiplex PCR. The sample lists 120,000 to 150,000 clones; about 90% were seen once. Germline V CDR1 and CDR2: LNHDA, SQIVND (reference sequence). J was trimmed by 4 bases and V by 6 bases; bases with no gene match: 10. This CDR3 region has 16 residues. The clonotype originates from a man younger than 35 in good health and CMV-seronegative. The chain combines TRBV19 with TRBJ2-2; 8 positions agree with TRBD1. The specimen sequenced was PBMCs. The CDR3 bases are TGTGCCAGTAGCCCATCCGGGACAGGAGTCACCGGGGAGCTGTTTTTT. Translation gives CASSPSGTGVTGELFF.